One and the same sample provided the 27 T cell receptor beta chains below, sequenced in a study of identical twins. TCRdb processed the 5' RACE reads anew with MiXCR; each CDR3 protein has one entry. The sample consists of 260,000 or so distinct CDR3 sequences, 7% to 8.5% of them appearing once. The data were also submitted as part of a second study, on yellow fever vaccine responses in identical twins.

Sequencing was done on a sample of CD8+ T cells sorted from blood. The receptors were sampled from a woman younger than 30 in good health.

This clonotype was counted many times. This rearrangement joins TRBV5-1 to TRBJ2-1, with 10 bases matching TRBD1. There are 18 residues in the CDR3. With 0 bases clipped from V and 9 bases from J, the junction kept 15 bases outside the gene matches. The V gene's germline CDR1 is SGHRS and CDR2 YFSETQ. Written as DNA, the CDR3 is TGCGCCAGCAGCTTGGCGCTTGGGACAGGGGAGGGCTGGAGTGAGCAGTTCTTC. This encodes CASSLALGTGEGWSEQFF.

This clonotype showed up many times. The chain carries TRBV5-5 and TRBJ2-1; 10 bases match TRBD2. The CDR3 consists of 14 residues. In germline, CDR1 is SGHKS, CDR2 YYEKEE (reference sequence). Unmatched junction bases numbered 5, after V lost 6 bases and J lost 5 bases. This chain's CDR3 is CASIALAGNNEQFF. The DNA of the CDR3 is TGTGCCAGCATCGCACTAGCGGGAAACAATGAGCAGTTCTTC. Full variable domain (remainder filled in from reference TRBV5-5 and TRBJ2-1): DAGVTQSPTHLIKTRGQQVTLRCSPISGHKSVSWYQQVLGQGPQFIFQYYEKEERGRGNFPDRFSARQFPNYSSELNVNALLLGDSALYLCASIALAGNNEQFFGPGTRLTVL.

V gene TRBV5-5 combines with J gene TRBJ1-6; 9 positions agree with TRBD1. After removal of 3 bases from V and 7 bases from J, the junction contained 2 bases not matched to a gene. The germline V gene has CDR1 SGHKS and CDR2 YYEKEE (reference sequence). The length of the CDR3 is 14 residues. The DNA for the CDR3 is TGTGCCAGCAGCTCCGGGACAGGGAATTCACCCCTCCACTTT. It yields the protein CASSSGTGNSPLHF.

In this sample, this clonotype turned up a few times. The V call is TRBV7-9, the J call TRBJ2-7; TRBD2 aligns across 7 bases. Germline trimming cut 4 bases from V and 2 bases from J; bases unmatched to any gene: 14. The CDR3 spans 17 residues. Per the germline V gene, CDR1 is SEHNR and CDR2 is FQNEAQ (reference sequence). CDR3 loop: CASSSSNPGLAAYEQYF. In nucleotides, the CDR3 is TGTGCCAGCAGCTCCTCTAACCCGGGGCTAGCGGCCTACGAGCAGTACTTC.

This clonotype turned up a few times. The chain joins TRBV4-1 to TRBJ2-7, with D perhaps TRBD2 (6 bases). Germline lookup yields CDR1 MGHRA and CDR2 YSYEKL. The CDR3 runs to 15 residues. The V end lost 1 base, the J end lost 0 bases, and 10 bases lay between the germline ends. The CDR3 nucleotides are TGCGCCAGCAGCCAAGGGGCGGGAAGCTCCTACGAGCAGTACGTC. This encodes CASSQGAGSSYEQYV.

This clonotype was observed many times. Written as DNA, the CDR3 is TGCGCCAGCAGATGGGACAGGGAGGGGCCCTACAATGAGCAGTTCTTC. Translating gives CASRWDREGPYNEQFF. The chain uses TRBV5-1 and TRBJ2-1; the match to TRBD1 covers 9 bases. J gave up 2 bases and V 5 bases, and 8 bases lay outside the gene matches. CDR1 SGHRS and CDR2 YFSETQ come from the germline V gene. The length of the CDR3 is 16 residues.

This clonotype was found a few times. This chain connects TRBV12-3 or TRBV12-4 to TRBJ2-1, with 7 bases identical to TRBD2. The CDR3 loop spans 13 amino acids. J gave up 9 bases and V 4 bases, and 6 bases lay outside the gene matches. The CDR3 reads CASSYSSGAEQFF. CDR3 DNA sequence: TGTGCCAGCAGTTACTCTAGCGGTGCTGAGCAGTTCTTC.

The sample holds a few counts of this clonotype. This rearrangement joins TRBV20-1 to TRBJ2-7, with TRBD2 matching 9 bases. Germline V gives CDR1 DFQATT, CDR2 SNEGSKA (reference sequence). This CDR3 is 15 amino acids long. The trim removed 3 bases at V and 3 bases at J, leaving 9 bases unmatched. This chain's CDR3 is CSARGIAGVFYEQYF. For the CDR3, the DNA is TGCAGTGCTAGGGGCATAGCGGGAGTCTTCTACGAGCAGTACTTC.

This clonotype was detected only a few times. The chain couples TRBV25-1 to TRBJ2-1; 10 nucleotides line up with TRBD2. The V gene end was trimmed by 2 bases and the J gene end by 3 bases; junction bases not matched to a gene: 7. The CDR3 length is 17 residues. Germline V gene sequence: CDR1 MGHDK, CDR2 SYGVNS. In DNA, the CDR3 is TGTGCCAGCAGTGAACAGCTAGCGGGAGTGAGCTACAATGAGCAGTTCTTC. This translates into CASSEQLAGVSYNEQFF.

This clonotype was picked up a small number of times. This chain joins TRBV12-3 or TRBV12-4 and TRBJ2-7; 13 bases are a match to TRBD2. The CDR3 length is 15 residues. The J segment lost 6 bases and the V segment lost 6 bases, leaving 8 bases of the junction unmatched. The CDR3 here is CASSRLAGGDLEQYF. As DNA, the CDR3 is TGTGCCAGCAGCCGACTAGCGGGAGGAGATCTCGAGCAGTACTTC.

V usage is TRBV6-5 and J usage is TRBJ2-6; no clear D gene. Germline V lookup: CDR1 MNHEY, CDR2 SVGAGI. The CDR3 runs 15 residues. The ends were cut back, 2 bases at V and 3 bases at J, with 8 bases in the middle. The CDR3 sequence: CASSYGGLGANVLTF. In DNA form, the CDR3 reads TGTGCCAGCAGTTACGGTGGGCTTGGGGCCAACGTCCTGACTTTC.

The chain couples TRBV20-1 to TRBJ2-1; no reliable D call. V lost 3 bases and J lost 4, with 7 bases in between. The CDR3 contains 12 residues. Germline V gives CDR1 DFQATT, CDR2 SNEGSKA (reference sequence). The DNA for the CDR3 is TGCAGTGCTAGGACGGCTTACAATGAGCAGTTCTTC. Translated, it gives CSARTAYNEQFF.

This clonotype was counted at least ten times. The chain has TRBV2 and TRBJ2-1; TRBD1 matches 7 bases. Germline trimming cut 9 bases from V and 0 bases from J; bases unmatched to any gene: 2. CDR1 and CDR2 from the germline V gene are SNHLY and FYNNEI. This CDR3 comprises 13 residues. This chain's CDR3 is CARDRSSYNEQFF. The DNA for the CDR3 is TGTGCCAGGGACAGGAGCTCCTACAATGAGCAGTTCTTC. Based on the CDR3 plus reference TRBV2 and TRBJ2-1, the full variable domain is EPEVTQTPSHQVTQMGQEVILRCVPISNHLYFYWYRQILGQKVEFLVSFYNNEISEKSEIFDDQFSVERPDGSNFTLKIRSTKLEDSAMYFCARDRSSYNEQFFGPGTRLTVL.

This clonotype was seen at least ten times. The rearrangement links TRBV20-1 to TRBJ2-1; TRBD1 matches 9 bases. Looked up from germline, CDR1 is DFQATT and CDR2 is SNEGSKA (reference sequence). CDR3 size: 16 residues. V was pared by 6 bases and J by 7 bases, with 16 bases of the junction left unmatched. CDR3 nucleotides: TGCAGTGCCGAAACCCCGGGACAGGGATTTATGAATGAGCAGTTCTTC. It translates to CSAETPGQGFMNEQFF.

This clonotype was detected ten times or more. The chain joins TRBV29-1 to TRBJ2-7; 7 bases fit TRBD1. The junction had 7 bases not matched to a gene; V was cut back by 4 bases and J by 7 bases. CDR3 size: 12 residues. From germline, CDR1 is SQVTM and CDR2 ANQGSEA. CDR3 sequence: CSVGAGRGEQYF. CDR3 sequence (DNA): TGCAGCGTTGGCGCGGGCAGGGGGGAGCAGTACTTC.

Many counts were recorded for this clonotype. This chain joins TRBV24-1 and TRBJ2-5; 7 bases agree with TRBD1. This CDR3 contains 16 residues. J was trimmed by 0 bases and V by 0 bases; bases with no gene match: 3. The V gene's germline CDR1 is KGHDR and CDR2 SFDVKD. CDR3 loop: CATSDLGGQDQETQYF. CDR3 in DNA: TGTGCCACCAGTGATTTGGGCGGACAGGACCAAGAGACCCAGTACTTC.

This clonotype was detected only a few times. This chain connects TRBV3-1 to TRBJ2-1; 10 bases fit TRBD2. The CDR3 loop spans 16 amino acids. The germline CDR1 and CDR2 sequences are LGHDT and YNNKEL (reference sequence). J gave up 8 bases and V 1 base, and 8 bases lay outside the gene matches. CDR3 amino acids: CASSQVVASGGDEQFF. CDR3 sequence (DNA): TGTGCCAGCAGCCAAGTGGTGGCTAGCGGGGGCGATGAGCAGTTCTTC.

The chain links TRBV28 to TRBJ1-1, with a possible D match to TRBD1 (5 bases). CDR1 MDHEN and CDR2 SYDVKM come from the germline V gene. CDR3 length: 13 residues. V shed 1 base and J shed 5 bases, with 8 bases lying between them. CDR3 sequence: CASSLYEGTEAFF. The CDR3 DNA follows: TGTGCCAGCAGTTTATACGAGGGGACTGAAGCTTTCTTT.

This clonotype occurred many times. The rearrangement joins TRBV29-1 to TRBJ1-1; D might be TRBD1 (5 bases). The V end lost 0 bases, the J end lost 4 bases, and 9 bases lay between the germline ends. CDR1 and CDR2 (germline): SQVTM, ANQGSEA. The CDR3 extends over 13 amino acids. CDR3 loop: CSVEDGGSTEAFF. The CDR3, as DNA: TGCAGCGTTGAAGACGGGGGTAGCACTGAAGCTTTCTTT. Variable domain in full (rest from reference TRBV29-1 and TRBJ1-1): SAVISQKPSRDICQRGTSLTIQCQVDSQVTMMFWYRQQPGQSLTLIATANQGSEATYESGFVIDKFPISRPNLTFSTLTVSNMSPEDSSIYLCSVEDGGSTEAFFGQGTRLTVV.

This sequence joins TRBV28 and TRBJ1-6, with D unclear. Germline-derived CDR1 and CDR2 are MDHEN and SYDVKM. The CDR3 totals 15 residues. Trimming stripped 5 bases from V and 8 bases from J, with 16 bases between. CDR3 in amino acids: CASSGGEGGDSPLHF. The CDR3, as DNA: TGTGCCAGCAGTGGCGGAGAGGGTGGAGATTCACCCCTCCACTTT.

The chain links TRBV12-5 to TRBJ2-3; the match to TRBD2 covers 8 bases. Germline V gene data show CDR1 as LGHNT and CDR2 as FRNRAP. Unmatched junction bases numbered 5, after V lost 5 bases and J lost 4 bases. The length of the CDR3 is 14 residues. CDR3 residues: CASGLGTSADTQYF. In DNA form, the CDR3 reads TGTGCTAGTGGTCTTGGGACTAGTGCAGATACGCAGTATTTT.

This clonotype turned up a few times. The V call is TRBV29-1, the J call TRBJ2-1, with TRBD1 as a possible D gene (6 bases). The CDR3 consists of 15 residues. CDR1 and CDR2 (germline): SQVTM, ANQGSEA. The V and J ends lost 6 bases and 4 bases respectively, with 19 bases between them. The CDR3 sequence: CSVETFPRGYNEQFF. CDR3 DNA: TGCAGCGTCGAGACATTTCCTAGGGGGTACAATGAGCAGTTCTTC.

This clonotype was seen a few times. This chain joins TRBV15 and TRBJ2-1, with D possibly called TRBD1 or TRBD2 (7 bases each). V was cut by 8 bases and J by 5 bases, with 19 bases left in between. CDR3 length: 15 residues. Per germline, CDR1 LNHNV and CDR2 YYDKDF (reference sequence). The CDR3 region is CATAQRTRGHNEQFF. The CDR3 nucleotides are TGTGCCACCGCCCAACGGACTAGGGGGCACAATGAGCAGTTCTTC.

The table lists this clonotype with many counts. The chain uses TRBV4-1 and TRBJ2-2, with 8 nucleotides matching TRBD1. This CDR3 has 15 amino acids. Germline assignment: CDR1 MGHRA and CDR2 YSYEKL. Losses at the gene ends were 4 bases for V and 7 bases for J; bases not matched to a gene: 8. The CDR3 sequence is CASSRGQGADGELFF. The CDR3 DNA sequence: TGCGCCAGCAGCCGGGGGCAGGGGGCGGACGGGGAGCTGTTTTTT.

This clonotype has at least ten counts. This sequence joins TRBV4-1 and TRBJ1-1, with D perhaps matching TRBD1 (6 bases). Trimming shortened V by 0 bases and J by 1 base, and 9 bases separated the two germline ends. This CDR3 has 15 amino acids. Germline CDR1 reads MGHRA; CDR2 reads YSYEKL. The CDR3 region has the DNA TGCGCCAGCAGCCAAGATTCGGGGGCGAACACTGAAGCTTTCTTT. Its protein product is CASSQDSGANTEAFF.

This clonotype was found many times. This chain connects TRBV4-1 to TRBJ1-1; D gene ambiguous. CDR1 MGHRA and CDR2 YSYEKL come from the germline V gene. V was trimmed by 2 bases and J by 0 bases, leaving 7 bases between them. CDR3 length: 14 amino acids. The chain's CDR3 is CASSQTDLNTEAFF. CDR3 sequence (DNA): TGCGCCAGCAGCCAAACAGATTTGAACACTGAAGCTTTCTTT.

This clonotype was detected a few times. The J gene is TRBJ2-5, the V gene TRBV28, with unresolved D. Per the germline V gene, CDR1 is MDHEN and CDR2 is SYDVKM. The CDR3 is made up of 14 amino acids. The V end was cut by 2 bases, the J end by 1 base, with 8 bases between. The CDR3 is CASSLRRIQETQYF. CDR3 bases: TGTGCCAGCAGTTTACGGCGGATCCAAGAGACCCAGTACTTC.